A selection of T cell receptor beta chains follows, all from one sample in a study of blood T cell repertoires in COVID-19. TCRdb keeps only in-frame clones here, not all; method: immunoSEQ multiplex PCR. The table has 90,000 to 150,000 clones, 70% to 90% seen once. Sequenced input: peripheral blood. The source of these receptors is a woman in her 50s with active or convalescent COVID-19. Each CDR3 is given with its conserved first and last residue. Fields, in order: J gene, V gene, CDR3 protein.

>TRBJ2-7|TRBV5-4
CASSLEQRYEQYF
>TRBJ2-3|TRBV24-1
CATREQGSLDTQYF
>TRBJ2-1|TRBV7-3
CASSLWASGHNEQFF
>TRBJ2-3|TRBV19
CASSTQGSTDTQYF
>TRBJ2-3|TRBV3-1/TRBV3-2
CASSQGRGSTDTQYF
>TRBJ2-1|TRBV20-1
CSASLGRGKLAGGYNEQFF
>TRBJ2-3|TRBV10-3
CAISPAGGVTDTQYF
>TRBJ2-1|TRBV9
CASSVVGLAGGGDEQFF
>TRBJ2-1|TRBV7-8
CASSLGGGVDEQFF
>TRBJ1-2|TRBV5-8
CASQPSREGDGYTF
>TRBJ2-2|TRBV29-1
CSVPGTVTGELFF
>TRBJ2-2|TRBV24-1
CATSDSDREFTGELFF
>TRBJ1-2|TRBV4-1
CASSQVILAGNYGYTF
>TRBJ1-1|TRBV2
CASSSRQVEAFF
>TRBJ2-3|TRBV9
CASSRGQDTDTQYF
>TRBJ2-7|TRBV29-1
CSVDIPTSGRPFSYEQYF
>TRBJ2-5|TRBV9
CASSVGGLQETQYF
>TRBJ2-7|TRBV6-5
CASLGEAPYEQYF
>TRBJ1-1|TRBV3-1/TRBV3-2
CASSHSGGAEAFF
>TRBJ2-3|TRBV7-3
CASSRGTSGYTQYF
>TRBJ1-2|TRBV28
CASSRTDGLWGYTF
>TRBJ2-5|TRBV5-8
CASSQGLAGVETQYF
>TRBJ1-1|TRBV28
CASSPQGGPYEAFF
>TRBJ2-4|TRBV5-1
CASSLRQVGDIQYF
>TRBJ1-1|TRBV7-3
CASSSDRVANTEAFF
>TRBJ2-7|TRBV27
CASSTGSHYEQYF
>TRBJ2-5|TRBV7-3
CASSLNSGTQETQYF
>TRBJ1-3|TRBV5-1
CASSLVSAQRGSGNTIYF
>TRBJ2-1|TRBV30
CAWRAPSGGRTYNEQFF
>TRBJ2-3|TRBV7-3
CASSFGGRADTQYF
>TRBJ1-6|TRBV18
CASSPPIGDSPLHF
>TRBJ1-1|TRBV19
CASSDGDSGWGTEAFF
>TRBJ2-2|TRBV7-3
CASSSLGGELFF
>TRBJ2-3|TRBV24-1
CAASSGGPRGTQYF
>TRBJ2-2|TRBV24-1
CATDYGGDYSTGELFF
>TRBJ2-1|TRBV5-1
CASSDDGVYNEQFF
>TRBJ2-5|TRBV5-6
CASSFGTTQETQYF
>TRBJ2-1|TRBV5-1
CASSAGLATYNEQFF
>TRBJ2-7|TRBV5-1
CASSLASGEQYF
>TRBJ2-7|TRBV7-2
CASSSGTTAYEQYF
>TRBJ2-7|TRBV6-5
CASTEASGYEQYF
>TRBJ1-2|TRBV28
CASSSAGPQDGYTF
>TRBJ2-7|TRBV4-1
CASSQLRTSGRYEQYF
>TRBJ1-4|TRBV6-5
CASRLTGEGEKLFF
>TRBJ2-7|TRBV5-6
CASSSQGSEQYF
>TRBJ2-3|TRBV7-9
CASSFGRTSGTDTQYF
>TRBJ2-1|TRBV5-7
CASSHNSRESLNEQFF
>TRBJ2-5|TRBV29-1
CSARTDKETQYF
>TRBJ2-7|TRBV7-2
CASSLDVADLSYEQYF
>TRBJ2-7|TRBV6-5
CASSYDRGRYEQYF